This T cell receptor beta chain is drawn from a study of identical twins. Whole-study results and caveats: Twins showed weaker excess sharing in their beta out-of-frame sequences.

Template switching added a universal primer binding site, and final cDNA carried unique molecular identifiers. TCRdb re-derived calls from the 5' RACE reads in MiXCR, one entry per CDR3 protein. The data hold 400,000 to 650,000 distinct CDR3 sequences, with less than 25% observed a single time. Trimming took off 0 bases at V and 12 bases at J, with 18 bases between the two ends. The CDR3 spans 14 residues. CDR1 SGHRS and CDR2 YFSETQ come from the germline V gene. This clonotype was recorded a few times. Its target is not known. These data were also filed under a second study, of T cells expressing NK-cell markers.

The origin of this receptor is a woman between 18 and 30 years old in good health. This chain joins TRBV5-1 and TRBJ1-2; the D is unclear. Material: CD4+ T cells sorted from blood. The DNA for the CDR3 is TGCGCCAGCAGCTTGGGGTTCGGAGACACTGTCGACACCTTC. Protein sequence: CASSLGFGDTVDTF.